The 3 T cell receptor beta chains below were found in one sample sequenced in a study of T-cell reconstitution after alpha-beta-depleted transplantation in children. Findings and limits, study-wide: Newly produced T cells mostly accounted for T-cell counts and diversity one year post-transplant.

Unique molecular identifiers were used to barcode this TCRbeta library. Each CDR3 protein is one row after TCRdb ran MiXCR on the PCR reads. The table has about 290,000 distinct CDR3 sequences, less than 9.5% seen once; the top ten hold about 8.2%. Antigens for these TCRs are unknown. Sequencing used peripheral blood, obtained 360 days after TCRalphabeta/CD19-depleted stem cell transplant. These receptors all come from a female patient aged 2-9 years who had a stem cell transplant for Fanconi anemia, so the T cells may come from the graft donor.

In this sample, this clonotype turned up many times. The V call is TRBV7-9, the J call TRBJ2-1; unclear D gene. CDR3 length equals 12 residues. Trimming took 6 bases from V and 8 from J, leaving 11 bases between them. Germline V gene data show CDR1 as SEHNR and CDR2 as FQNEAQ (reference sequence). CDR3 sequence (DNA): TGTGCCAGCAGGTATATTGAATATGAGCAGTTCTTC. Protein product: CASRYIEYEQFF.

In this sample, this clonotype turned up many times. The chain's CDR3 is CASSLGGDGRTEAFF. The DNA of the CDR3 is TGTGCCAGCAGTTTAGGCGGGGACGGGAGAACTGAAGCTTTCTTT. The genes are TRBV12-3 or TRBV12-4 and TRBJ1-1; perhaps TRBD1 as D (5 bases). The CDR3 contains 15 residues. Trimming cost V 1 base and J 5 bases, with 14 bases left between them.

This clonotype appeared many times. This chain uses TRBV5-1 with TRBJ1-5; TRBD1 might be the D (6 bases). The CDR3 consists of 14 residues. CDR1 SGHRS and CDR2 YFSETQ come from the germline V gene. Trimming removed 2 bases from V and 6 bases from J, with 12 bases in between. CDR3 region: CASSLIPGAQPQHF. The DNA for the CDR3 is TGCGCCAGCAGCTTAATCCCAGGGGCTCAGCCCCAGCATTTT.